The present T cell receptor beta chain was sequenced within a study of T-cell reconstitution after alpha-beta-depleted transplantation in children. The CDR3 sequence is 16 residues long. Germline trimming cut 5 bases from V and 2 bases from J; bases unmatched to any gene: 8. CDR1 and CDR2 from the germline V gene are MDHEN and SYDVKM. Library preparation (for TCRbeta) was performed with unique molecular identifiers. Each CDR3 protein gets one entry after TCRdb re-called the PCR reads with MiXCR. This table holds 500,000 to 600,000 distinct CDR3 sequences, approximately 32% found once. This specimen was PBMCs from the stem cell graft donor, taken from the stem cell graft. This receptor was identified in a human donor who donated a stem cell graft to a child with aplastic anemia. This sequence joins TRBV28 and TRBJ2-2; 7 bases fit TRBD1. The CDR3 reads CASSEGGVGNTGELFF. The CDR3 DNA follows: TGTGCCAGCAGTGAAGGGGGCGTTGGAAACACCGGGGAGCTGTTTTTT.